The clone carrying this T cell receptor (beta chain) showed up just a few times. The data belong to a study of T-cell reconstitution after alpha-beta-depleted transplantation in children. Unique molecular identifiers were used in preparing the TCRbeta library. From the PCR reads, TCRdb called clonotypes with MiXCR, one entry per CDR3 protein. The repertoire has some 600,000 distinct CDR3 sequences, 13% of them found once; the top ten carry about 2.2%. The germline V and J ends were trimmed by 0 bases and 0 bases, with 9 bases remaining between them. This CDR3 comprises 16 residues. CDR1 is SGHKS and CDR2 is YYEKEE in the germline V gene (reference sequence).

The sequence was collected from a male patient younger than 18 who had a stem cell transplant for acute myeloid leukemia, so the T cells may come from the graft donor. Source: PBMCs, mostly from graft donor cells, taken 360 days after TCRalphabeta/CD19-depleted stem cell transplant. The V call is TRBV5-5, the J call TRBJ2-2; maybe TRBD2 (5 bases). Here the CDR3 reads CASSLATTPNTGELFF. CDR3 nucleotide sequence: TGTGCCAGCAGCTTGGCGACTACCCCGAACACCGGGGAGCTGTTTTTT.